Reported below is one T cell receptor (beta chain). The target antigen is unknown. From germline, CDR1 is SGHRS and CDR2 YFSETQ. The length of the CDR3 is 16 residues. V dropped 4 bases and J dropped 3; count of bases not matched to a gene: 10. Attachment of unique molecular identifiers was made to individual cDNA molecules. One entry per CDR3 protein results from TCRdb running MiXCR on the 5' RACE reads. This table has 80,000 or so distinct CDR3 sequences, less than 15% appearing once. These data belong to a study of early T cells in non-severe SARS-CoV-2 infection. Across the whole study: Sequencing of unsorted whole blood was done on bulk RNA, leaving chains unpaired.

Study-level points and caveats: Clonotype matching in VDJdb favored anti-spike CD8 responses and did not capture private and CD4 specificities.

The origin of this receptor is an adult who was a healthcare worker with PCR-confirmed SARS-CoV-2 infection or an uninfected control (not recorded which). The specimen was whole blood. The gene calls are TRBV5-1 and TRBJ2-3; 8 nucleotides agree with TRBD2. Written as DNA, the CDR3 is TGCGCCAGCAGCCCTGGAGGCCTAGCGGGTACAGATACGCAGTATTTT. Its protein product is CASSPGGLAGTDTQYF. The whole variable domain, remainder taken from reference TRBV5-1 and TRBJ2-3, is KAGVTQTPRYLIKTRGQQVTLSCSPISGHRSVSWYQQTPGQGLQFLFEYFSETQRNKGNFPGRFSGRQFSNSRSEMNVSTLELGDSALYLCASSPGGLAGTDTQYFGPGTRLTVL.